This T cell receptor (beta chain) appears in the sequencing data of a study of blood T cell repertoires in COVID-19. This CDR3 comprises 12 residues. The V gene end was trimmed by 8 bases and the J gene end by 6 bases; junction bases not matched to a gene: 9. CDR1 and CDR2 (germline): GTSNPN, SVGIG (reference sequence). Sequencing used immunoSEQ multiplex PCR; TCRdb keeps in-frame clones, though not all of them. Among approximately 100,000 clones, about 81% were seen once, and the ten largest hold 17%. The chain joins TRBV30 to TRBJ1-1, with 7 positions matching TRBD1. Input material: peripheral blood. The clonotype was recovered from a woman aged 60-75 years with acute or convalescent COVID-19. This chain's CDR3 is CAGTGAISEAFF. The DNA of the CDR3 is TGTGCCGGTACAGGGGCGATTTCTGAAGCTTTCTTT.